This is a list of T cell receptor beta chains from one sample in a study of shared clonotypes between healthy human individuals. Profiled with immunoSEQ multiplex PCR; TCRdb holds only in-frame clones, not every one. The sample contains around 940,000 clones, over 60% of which appear only once. The material sequenced was memory CD4+ T cells sorted from blood. Receptor source: a man aged 18-30 years in good health. CDR3s include the opening cysteine and the closing phenylalanine or tryptophan. A D gene is named only where the DNA matches it firmly. Size tells how often a clone was seen (once, few, many) or the class of an expanded clone, and some rows leave it out.

D,V,size,J,DNA,CDR3
TRBD1,TRBV6-5,-,TRBJ1-2,TGTGCCAGCAGGCCAGGGGGCGCGGGGGGCTACACCTTC,CASRPGGAGGYTF
TRBD1,TRBV7-9,-,TRBJ2-1,TGTGCCAGCAGCACAGGACAGGGGAGTTATGATGAGCAGTTCTTC,CASSTGQGSYDEQFF
-,TRBV7-9,-,TRBJ2-7,TGTGCCAGCAGCCCCAGCGGCCTCTCCTACGAGCAGTACTTC,CASSPSGLSYEQYF
TRBD1,TRBV4-1,-,TRBJ1-2,TGCGCCAGCAGCCGAATAGCGGGGACAGCTAACTATGGCTACACCTTC,CASSRIAGTANYGYTF
-,TRBV5-1,-,TRBJ2-1,TGCGCCAGCAGTACAGGGACGACTCCCAATGAGCAGTTCTTC,CASSTGTTPNEQFF
-,TRBV10-3,-,TRBJ2-7,TGTGCCATCAGTGAAAACTCAGAAGGAGGCGAGCAGTACTTC,CAISENSEGGEQYF
TRBD1,TRBV7-2,-,TRBJ2-7,TGTGCCAGCAGCCTCGGACAGGCACGGTGGGAGCAGTACTTC,CASSLGQARWEQYF
-,TRBV5-1,-,TRBJ1-5,TGCGCCAGCAGCTTGTCGTTCGGGAGCAATCAGCCCCAGCATTTT,CASSLSFGSNQPQHF
TRBD1,TRBV7-2,few,TRBJ2-3,TGTGCCAGCAGCCAGGTGCAGGGGGCGCAAGATACGCAGTATTTT,CASSQVQGAQDTQYF
-,TRBV10-1,-,TRBJ2-1,TGCGCCAGCAGTGAGTCTAAGGTGAGCTACAATGAGCAGTTCTTC,CASSESKVSYNEQFF
TRBD2,TRBV4-1,-,TRBJ2-3,TGCGCCAGCAGCCAAGTCCTGGCGGGGGAGGGTACGCAGTATTTT,CASSQVLAGEGTQYF
TRBD1,TRBV29-1,-,TRBJ2-1,TGCAGCGCCGCAGGTCAGCGACAGGGGTACAATGAGCAGTTCTTC,CSAAGQRQGYNEQFF
TRBD1,TRBV7-9,-,TRBJ1-2,TGTGCCAGCAGCTTGGAGGACGACAGGGTGAACTATGGCTACACCTTC,CASSLEDDRVNYGYTF
-,TRBV6-6,once,TRBJ2-5,TGTGCCAGCAGCTACAGGGAAAGAGAGACCCAGTACTTC,CASSYRERETQYF
TRBD2,TRBV10-3,-,TRBJ2-7,TGTGCCACCCGACGGACTAGCGGGGGAGGTGAGCAGTACTTC,CATRRTSGGGEQYF